Listed here are 31 T cell receptor beta chains from one sample, sequenced in a study of cytomegalovirus exposure and HLA in healthy donors. The PCR employed 60 Vbeta primers together with 13 Jbeta primers. TCRdb's table, derived via immunoSEQ multiplex PCR, lists solely in-frame clones and lacks some. This repertoire shows around 250,000 clones, approximately 81% found once; its top ten account for less than 8.5%. Sequenced input: PBMCs. The receptors come from a woman aged 55-69 years in good health and CMV-seropositive.

About this clone itself: One end of the junction does not line up with germline, which may come from a read error. This chain joins TRBV7-9 and TRBJ1-1; D is ambiguous. CDR3 length: 13 amino acids. The germline gives CDR1 SEHNR, CDR2 FQNEAQ (reference sequence). The CDR3 DNA follows: TGTTCCAGCCGGGGTGTCTGGGGCACTGAAGCTTTCTTT. Amino acid sequence: CSSRGVWGTEAFF.

In its sample, this clone was seen once. V gene TRBV11-1 combines with J gene TRBJ2-3; D is uncertain. Germline V gives CDR1 SGHAT, CDR2 FQDESV (reference sequence). The CDR3 extends over 13 amino acids. Trimming removed 2 bases at V and 4 bases at J, with 7 bases between. The CDR3, as DNA: TGTGCCAGCAGCTTATTTCTCCCAGATACGCAGTATTTT. Translated: CASSLFLPDTQYF.

The chain links TRBV7-3 to TRBJ1-1; D remains ambiguous. The CDR3 spans 14 residues. Germline assignment: CDR1 SGHTA and CDR2 FQGTGA. The germline V and J ends were trimmed by 5 bases and 6 bases, with 16 bases remaining between them. The CDR3 coding sequence is TGTGCCAGCAGCGCTACCGACGGTAGCTCTGAAGCTTTCTTT. Its protein is CASSATDGSSEAFF.

This clone was picked up a small number of times. The chain uses TRBV28 and TRBJ1-1, with 7 bases fitting TRBD1. This CDR3 is 14 amino acids long. V lost 10 bases and J lost 4; bases outside the gene matches: 12. Looked up from germline, CDR1 is MDHEN and CDR2 is SYDVKM. The CDR3 DNA follows: TGTGCCACCTCCAACTCAGGGGGATCCACTGAAGCTTTCTTT. This codes for CATSNSGGSTEAFF.

The rearrangement joins TRBV27 to TRBJ1-2, with D perhaps matching TRBD1 (5 bases). Germline CDR1 is MNHEY and CDR2 is SMNVEV (reference sequence). Deletions cut 6 bases from V and 2 bases from J, with 13 bases between. The CDR3 runs to 14 residues. CDR3 nucleotides: TGTGCCAGCAGATCCTATCGGGGGAACTATGGCTACACCTTC. Translated, it gives CASRSYRGNYGYTF.

Turning to this clone: At one of its ends the junction is not consistent with the germline gene, which may arise from a read error. The rearrangement uses TRBV7-9 and TRBJ1-2, with TRBD1 matching over 8 bases. From germline, CDR1 is SEHNR and CDR2 FQNEAQ (reference sequence). This CDR3 is built from 14 residues. The CDR3 nucleotides read TGTTCCAGCAGCCCCCGGACAGGGAGCAGCGGCTACACCTTC. Its protein is CSSSPRTGSSGYTF.

This clone was seen a few times. The chain couples TRBV11-2 to TRBJ2-7, with D perhaps matching TRBD2 (6 bases). The CDR3 has 12 amino acids. Trimming took off 6 bases at V and 0 bases at J, with 6 bases between the two ends. Germline CDR1 and CDR2: SGHAT and FQNNGV. The chain's CDR3 is CASSSGSYEQYF. CDR3 in DNA: TGTGCCAGCAGTAGCGGCTCCTACGAGCAGTACTTC.

The CDR3 loop reads CSVRLAAYNEQFF. CDR3 DNA: TGCAGCGTTCGACTAGCCGCCTACAATGAGCAGTTCTTC. The chain carries TRBV29-1 and TRBJ2-1, with 7 bases aligning to TRBD2. V dropped 5 bases and J dropped 2; count of bases not matched to a gene: 3. CDR3 length: 13 amino acids. The germline CDR1 and CDR2 sequences are SQVTM and ANQGSEA.

The rearrangement links TRBV5-4 to TRBJ2-3; TRBD2 might be the D (6 bases). The CDR3 is 14 residues long. CDR1 and CDR2 (germline): SGHNT, YYREEE (reference sequence). The V and J ends lost 4 bases and 4 bases respectively, with 13 bases between them. For the CDR3, the DNA is TGTGCCAGCAGCAGGGGCGGGAACGCAGATACGCAGTATTTT. It yields the protein CASSRGGNADTQYF.

As to this clone: This same CDR3 is encoded by further DNA sequences in the sample. The chain is built from TRBV28 and TRBJ2-1, with 7 bases identical to TRBD1. In germline, CDR1 is MDHEN, CDR2 SYDVKM. The trim removed 4 bases at V and 0 bases at J, leaving 6 bases unmatched. The CDR3 sequence is 16 residues long. The CDR3 DNA reads TGTGCCAGCAGTTCCCTCAGGGACAGCTCCTACAATGAGCAGTTCTTC. Its translation is CASSSLRDSSYNEQFF.

In its sample, this clone was seen a few times. The CDR3 bases are TGTGCCAGCAGAATCGGTGCCGTAAAACTGTTTTTT. Protein sequence: CASRIGAVKLFF. The chain links TRBV6-5 to TRBJ1-4; no clear D gene. The germline gives CDR1 MNHEY, CDR2 SVGAGI. V shed 6 bases and J shed 10 bases, with 12 bases lying between them. The CDR3 length is 12 residues.

The chain joins TRBV10-3 to TRBJ2-7; D uncertain. The germline gives CDR1 ENHRY, CDR2 SYGVKD. V was clipped by 5 bases and J by 2 bases, with 7 bases between them. The CDR3 length is 12 residues. CDR3 sequence reads: CAISPETYEQYF. The DNA for the CDR3 is TGTGCCATCAGTCCGGAGACCTACGAGCAGTACTTC.

This chain joins TRBV2 and TRBJ2-3, with 7 bases aligning to TRBD2. Germline lookup yields CDR1 SNHLY and CDR2 FYNNEI. V shed 6 bases and J 1 base; nucleotides not matched to a gene: 7. There are 15 residues in the CDR3. CDR3 nucleotide sequence: TGTGCCAGCAGAGCTACTAGCGCCCGCACAGATACGCAGTATTTT. Amino acids: CASRATSARTDTQYF.

This rearrangement joins TRBV5-1 to TRBJ2-3, with D tentatively TRBD2 (5 bases). Trimming left V 8 bases short and J 2 bases short, with 18 bases between. In germline, CDR1 is SGHRS, CDR2 YFSETQ. This CDR3 comprises 15 residues. CDR3 sequence reads: CASMTKSGITDTQYF. In nucleotides, the CDR3 is TGCGCCAGTATGACTAAAAGCGGAATCACAGATACGCAGTATTTT.

The chain has TRBV30 and TRBJ2-1, with TRBD2 matching over 16 bases. Trimming cost V 3 bases and J 6 bases; bases outside gene matches: 11. The CDR3 is made up of 18 amino acids. CDR1 and CDR2 (germline): GTSNPN, SVGIG (reference sequence). CDR3 in amino acids: CAWRGRQGTSGRANEQFF. The CDR3 nucleotides read TGTGCCTGGAGGGGAAGACAAGGGACTAGCGGGAGGGCCAATGAGCAGTTCTTC.

The V gene is TRBV12-5, the J gene TRBJ2-3; 12 nucleotides align to TRBD2. Germline V CDR1 and CDR2: LGHNT, FRNRAP. V shed 7 bases and J 6 bases; nucleotides not matched to a gene: 11. This CDR3 comprises 16 residues. The CDR3 spells CASASPLAGGMDTQYF. For the CDR3, the DNA is TGTGCTAGTGCCAGTCCGCTAGCGGGAGGGATGGATACGCAGTATTTT.

V is TRBV10-1 and J is TRBJ1-2; D may be TRBD1 (6 bases). This CDR3 contains 15 residues. Germline lookup yields CDR1 WNHNN and CDR2 SYGVQD (reference sequence). V was trimmed by 0 bases and J by 3 bases, leaving 11 bases between them. For the CDR3, the DNA is TGCGCCAGCAGTGAGTCACAGGGCATGGACTATGGCTACACCTTC. It specifies CASSESQGMDYGYTF.

This chain uses TRBV4-2 with TRBJ1-2; D is possibly TRBD1 (5 bases). Trimming removed 0 bases from V and 7 bases from J, with 12 bases in between. The CDR3 contains 14 residues. Germline CDR1 and CDR2: LGHNA and YNFKEQ. DNA of the CDR3: TGTGCCAGCAGCCAAGAGAACAGGTTGTTTGGCTACACCTTC. Translating gives CASSQENRLFGYTF.

Written as DNA, the CDR3 is TGTGCCAGCAGCGGATTAGCGAGCTCCTACGAGCAGTACTTC. This codes for CASSGLASSYEQYF. This chain connects TRBV9 to TRBJ2-7; D perhaps matches TRBD2 (5 bases). Germline CDR1 is SGDLS and CDR2 is YYNGEE. CDR3 length: 14 amino acids. The V gene lost 3 bases and the J gene lost 0 bases, with 10 bases spanning the gap.

The chain uses TRBV7-8 and TRBJ2-7; tentative D call: TRBD2 (7 bases). The CDR3 contains 17 residues. CDR1 SGHVS and CDR2 FQNEAQ come from the germline V gene. V gave up 5 bases and J gave up 0 bases, with 20 bases separating them. The CDR3 DNA follows: TGTGCCAGCAGCGGGGGGTTGGGGGGGCCGGGCTCCTACGAGCAGTACTTC. Translation gives CASSGGLGGPGSYEQYF.

This rearrangement joins TRBV21-1 to TRBJ1-3; no check of the table's D call, TRBD1, against the DNA was made. TRBV21-1 is termed a pseudogene. There are 16 residues in the CDR3. CDR3 loop: CASSTEPGDSGNTIYF. In DNA, the CDR3 is TGTGCCAGCAGCACCGAACCAGGGGACTCTGGAAACACCATATATTTT.

For the CDR3, the DNA is TGTGCCAGCAGTGCACCGGGACTAGACACAGATACGCAGTATTTT. Translation gives CASSAPGLDTDTQYF. The V call is TRBV6-1, the J call TRBJ2-3, with 8 bases lining up with TRBD2. Unmatched junction bases numbered 5, after V lost 4 bases and J lost 2 bases. This CDR3 spans 15 amino acids. From germline, CDR1 is MNHNS and CDR2 SASEGT.

This chain joins TRBV11-3 and TRBJ2-1, with D perhaps matching TRBD1 (6 bases). The CDR3 totals 12 residues. Germline V gene sequence: CDR1 SGHNT, CDR2 YENEEA. V lost 4 bases to trimming and J lost 7 bases, with 8 bases between them. CDR3: CASSSRGNEQFF. The CDR3, as DNA: TGTGCCAGCAGCTCCAGGGGTAATGAGCAGTTCTTC. The whole variable domain, remainder taken from reference TRBV11-3 and TRBJ2-1, is EAGVVQSPRYKIIEKKQPVAFWCNPISGHNTLYWYLQNLGQGPELLIRYENEEAVDDSQLPKDRFSAERLKGVDSTLKIQPAELGDSAVYLCASSSRGNEQFFGPGTRLTVL.

The chain is built from TRBV19 and TRBJ2-7; 7 bases are shared with TRBD2. Trimming removed 1 base from V and 0 bases from J; junction bases left unmatched: 9. The germline V gene has CDR1 LNHDA and CDR2 SQIVND (reference sequence). There are 17 residues in the CDR3. The DNA for the CDR3 is TGTGCCAGTAGTATAGTAGGCGGGAGTGACAGCTCCTACGAGCAGTACTTC. It specifies CASSIVGGSDSSYEQYF.

V is TRBV10-2 and J is TRBJ2-1; 11 nucleotides align to TRBD2. After removal of 5 bases from V and 4 bases from J, the junction contained 7 bases not matched to a gene. The V gene's germline CDR1 is WSHSY and CDR2 SAAADI. The CDR3 totals 16 residues. The chain's CDR3 is CASSRSGRAGYNEQFF. The CDR3 DNA sequence: TGCGCCAGCAGTCGTAGCGGGAGGGCGGGGTACAATGAGCAGTTCTTC.

The rearrangement joins TRBV6-1 to TRBJ1-4, with D unclear. This CDR3 has 19 amino acids. The V end lost 3 bases, the J end lost 0 bases, and 20 bases lay between the germline ends. The germline gives CDR1 MNHNS, CDR2 SASEGT. The CDR3 coding sequence is TGTGCCAGCAGTGAGTCTTTGGGAGTTTTCGTTGCAACTAATGAAAAACTGTTTTTT. As protein: CASSESLGVFVATNEKLFF.

The chain is built from TRBV5-6 and TRBJ1-3, with D unresolved. The CDR3 has 16 residues. From germline, CDR1 is SGHDT and CDR2 YYEEEE. Trimming took 0 bases from V and 4 from J, leaving 14 bases between them. CDR3 residues: CASSLDPTTGGNTIYF. The DNA for the CDR3 is TGTGCCAGCAGCTTGGACCCGACCACGGGGGGAAACACCATATATTTT.

The chain combines TRBV27 with TRBJ2-1; tentative D call: TRBD2 (6 bases). Looked up from germline, CDR1 is MNHEY and CDR2 is SMNVEV (reference sequence). V lost 2 bases, J lost 2 bases, and 10 bases lay in between. This CDR3 region has 15 residues. The CDR3 sequence is CASSLSSGAYNEQFF. The CDR3 DNA reads TGTGCCAGCAGTTTAAGTAGCGGAGCCTACAATGAGCAGTTCTTC.

This clone appeared once. The V call is TRBV7-2, the J call TRBJ1-3, with TRBD1 as a possible D gene (5 bases). This CDR3 is built from 16 residues. V lost 4 bases to trimming and J lost 0 bases, with 13 bases between them. Looked up from germline, CDR1 is SGHTA and CDR2 is FQGNSA. The CDR3 DNA reads as TGTGCCAGCAGCTCCCAGCGGGGGGTCTCTGGAAACACCATATATTTT. It is translated as CASSSQRGVSGNTIYF.

This clone was counted only a few times. The chain uses TRBV5-4 and TRBJ2-7; 8 bases line up with TRBD1. This CDR3 has 14 amino acids. Trimming at V came to 6 bases and at J to 6 bases, leaving 11 bases not matched to a gene. Germline CDR1 and CDR2: SGHNT and YYREEE (reference sequence). CDR3 bases: TGTGCCAGCAAACCTGACAGGGGTGCAGGCGAGCAGTACTTC. Translated: CASKPDRGAGEQYF.

The V and J genes are TRBV5-1 and TRBJ2-3, with no clear D. In germline, CDR1 is SGHRS, CDR2 YFSETQ. The CDR3 spans 12 residues. V was pared by 5 bases and J by 0 bases, with 4 bases between. CDR3 in amino acids: CASRASTDTQYF. As DNA, the CDR3 is TGCGCCAGCAGAGCTAGCACAGATACGCAGTATTTT.